These T cell receptor beta chains were read from a single sample in a study of CD8+ T cells in alopecia areata. Sequencing was performed with immunoSEQ multiplex PCR; in TCRdb, only in-frame clones are kept and a portion is missing. The repertoire consists of 140,000 to 150,000 clones, with about 56% occurring once and the leading ten covering roughly 15%. Material: CD8+ T cells sorted from blood, obtained at week 4, from a patient treated with tofacitinib. The receptors come from a human donor with alopecia areata. Both conserved end residues are part of each CDR3. D genes are given only for firm matches. Only part of the rows carry a size: once, few, many, or a class if the clone is expanded.

CDR3nt: TGTGCCAGCAGAGTCTGGGGTTACGAGACCCAGTACTTC
CDR3aa: CASRVWGYETQYF
j_gene: TRBJ2-5
d_gene: .
len: 13
abundance: few
v_gene: TRBV5-4

CDR3nt: TGTGCCAGCCCCCCCCTGGGAGGGGGGCCTCCCTACAATGAGCAGTTCTTC
CDR3aa: CASPPLGGGPPYNEQFF
j_gene: TRBJ2-1
d_gene: .
len: 17
abundance: few
v_gene: TRBV7-9

CDR3nt: TGTGCCAGCAGCTTAGAGGGTGGACGGGCTAACTATGGCTACACCTTC
CDR3aa: CASSLEGGRANYGYTF
j_gene: TRBJ1-2
d_gene: .
len: 16
abundance: .
v_gene: TRBV7-9

CDR3nt: TGTGCCAGCACGTCCCGAGGGACAGCGTTCTACGAGCAGTACTTC
CDR3aa: CASTSRGTAFYEQYF
j_gene: TRBJ2-7
d_gene: TRBD1
len: 15
abundance: .
v_gene: TRBV13

CDR3nt: TGCAGCGTTGTGGCAGGGGAAGGCTACACCTTC
CDR3aa: CSVVAGEGYTF
j_gene: TRBJ1-2
d_gene: .
len: 11
abundance: .
v_gene: TRBV29-1

CDR3nt: TGTGCCAGCAGCTTAGCGAGGCAGAGCTACGAGCAGTACTTC
CDR3aa: CASSLARQSYEQYF
j_gene: TRBJ2-7
d_gene: .
len: 14
abundance: .
v_gene: TRBV7-8

CDR3nt: TGTGCCAGCAGTCCCGGGACAGAGAACACTGAAGCTTTCTTT
CDR3aa: CASSPGTENTEAFF
j_gene: TRBJ1-1
d_gene: TRBD1
len: 14
abundance: .
v_gene: TRBV6-5

CDR3nt: TGCAGCGTCGTCACAGATACGCAGTATTTT
CDR3aa: CSVVTDTQYF
j_gene: TRBJ2-3
d_gene: .
len: 10
abundance: .
v_gene: TRBV29-1

CDR3nt: TGTGCCTGGAGTACCGGGACTCTAAACGAGCAGTACTTC
CDR3aa: CAWSTGTLNEQYF
j_gene: TRBJ2-7
d_gene: .
len: 13
abundance: .
v_gene: TRBV30

CDR3nt: TGTGCCAGCAGGCACAGGGAATCAGAGGGCTACACCTTC
CDR3aa: CASRHRESEGYTF
j_gene: TRBJ1-2
d_gene: .
len: 13
abundance: .
v_gene: TRBV7-8

CDR3nt: TGTGCCAGCAGCCTAGGGAATTCACCCCTCCACTTT
CDR3aa: CASSLGNSPLHF
j_gene: TRBJ1-6
d_gene: .
len: 12
abundance: .
v_gene: TRBV13

CDR3nt: TGTGCCAGCAGCGGGACAGGGAATCAGCCCCAGCATTTT
CDR3aa: CASSGTGNQPQHF
j_gene: TRBJ1-5
d_gene: TRBD1
len: 13
abundance: .
v_gene: TRBV2

CDR3nt: TGCAGCGTGAGCGGGGGGCCGTACGAGCAGTACTTC
CDR3aa: CSVSGGPYEQYF
j_gene: TRBJ2-7
d_gene: TRBD2
len: 12
abundance: .
v_gene: TRBV29-1

CDR3nt: TGTGCCTGGGGCCTCGGGGGCTGGGCGGACGAGCAGTACTTC
CDR3aa: CAWGLGGWADEQYF
j_gene: TRBJ2-7
d_gene: .
len: 14
abundance: .
v_gene: TRBV30

CDR3nt: TGTGCCAGCAGCCAAGGCGAGGGGGAGGTTGGGACTGAAGCTTTCTTT
CDR3aa: CASSQGEGEVGTEAFF
j_gene: TRBJ1-1
d_gene: .
len: 16
abundance: .
v_gene: TRBV4-2

CDR3nt: TGTGCCAGCAGTTATGGGCAGACCTCTGGGGCCAACGTCCTGACTTTC
CDR3aa: CASSYGQTSGANVLTF
j_gene: TRBJ2-6
d_gene: .
len: 16
abundance: .
v_gene: TRBV6-6

CDR3nt: TGCGCCAGCAGCTTCCAGACTAACTATGGCTACACCTTC
CDR3aa: CASSFQTNYGYTF
j_gene: TRBJ1-2
d_gene: .
len: 13
abundance: .
v_gene: TRBV5-1

CDR3nt: TGTGCCAGCAGCTTAAAAGCGGGGGGGCATGAGACCCAGTACTTC
CDR3aa: CASSLKAGGHETQYF
j_gene: TRBJ2-5
d_gene: TRBD2
len: 15
abundance: .
v_gene: TRBV7-6

CDR3nt: TGTGCCAGCAGCTTAGCTCTAGGGGCCGTCATGGACACCATATATTTT
CDR3aa: CASSLALGAVMDTIYF
j_gene: TRBJ1-3
d_gene: .
len: 16
abundance: few
v_gene: TRBV11-2

CDR3nt: TGCGCCAGCAGCCAAACGTGGGACAGGGGGAATCAGCCCCAGCATTTT
CDR3aa: CASSQTWDRGNQPQHF
j_gene: TRBJ1-5
d_gene: TRBD1
len: 16
abundance: .
v_gene: TRBV4-3

CDR3nt: TGTGCCAGCAGTTTAGGGTTCGGGGCTTCGAGCTCCTACAATGAGCAGTTCTTC
CDR3aa: CASSLGFGASSSYNEQFF
j_gene: TRBJ2-1
d_gene: .
len: 18
abundance: .
v_gene: TRBV2

CDR3nt: TGTGCCAGCAGCCCCCGGGATCAAGAGACCCAGTACTTC
CDR3aa: CASSPRDQETQYF
j_gene: TRBJ2-5
d_gene: .
len: 13
abundance: .
v_gene: TRBV13

CDR3nt: TGTGCCAGCAGCTTATCGGGACAGGGTTTCTACGAGCAGTACTTC
CDR3aa: CASSLSGQGFYEQYF
j_gene: TRBJ2-7
d_gene: TRBD1
len: 15
abundance: .
v_gene: TRBV13

CDR3nt: TGTGCCAGCAGCTTGGGTGACACTGAAGCTTTCTTT
CDR3aa: CASSLGDTEAFF
j_gene: TRBJ1-1
d_gene: .
len: 12
abundance: few
v_gene: TRBV11-2

CDR3nt: TGCGCCAGCAGCTTGGATGGCAGGGTGACTGAAGCTTTCTTT
CDR3aa: CASSLDGRVTEAFF
j_gene: TRBJ1-1
d_gene: .
len: 14
abundance: few
v_gene: TRBV5-1

CDR3nt: TGCGCCAGCAGCCAAGTGGGTGGAAATCAGCCCCAGCATTTT
CDR3aa: CASSQVGGNQPQHF
j_gene: TRBJ1-5
d_gene: .
len: 14
abundance: .
v_gene: TRBV4-1

CDR3nt: TGCACCAGCAGCCAAAGGATTAGCTTCGAAGAGACCCAGTACTTC
CDR3aa: CTSSQRISFEETQYF
j_gene: TRBJ2-5
d_gene: .
len: 15
abundance: .
v_gene: TRBV1

CDR3nt: TGTGCCTGGGGGGACAGGGGACGAGCTTTCTTT
CDR3aa: CAWGDRGRAFF
j_gene: TRBJ1-1
d_gene: TRBD1
len: 11
abundance: .
v_gene: TRBV30

CDR3nt: TGTGCCTGGAGTAGGTCGGGGGGTAATGAGCAGTTCTTC
CDR3aa: CAWSRSGGNEQFF
j_gene: TRBJ2-1
d_gene: TRBD2
len: 13
abundance: .
v_gene: TRBV30

CDR3nt: TGCGCCAGCAGCCCTCGGGACGTGGGATCCACAGATACGCAGTATTTT
CDR3aa: CASSPRDVGSTDTQYF
j_gene: TRBJ2-3
d_gene: .
len: 16
abundance: few
v_gene: TRBV4-1

CDR3nt: TGTGCCAGCAGCGTAGGGGGGCTGGGTGGCTACACCTTC
CDR3aa: CASSVGGLGGYTF
j_gene: TRBJ1-2
d_gene: .
len: 13
abundance: .
v_gene: TRBV9

CDR3nt: TGTGCCAGCACCCTAAGGGGTAATACGCAGTATTTT
CDR3aa: CASTLRGNTQYF
j_gene: TRBJ2-3
d_gene: .
len: 12
abundance: .
v_gene: TRBV5-6